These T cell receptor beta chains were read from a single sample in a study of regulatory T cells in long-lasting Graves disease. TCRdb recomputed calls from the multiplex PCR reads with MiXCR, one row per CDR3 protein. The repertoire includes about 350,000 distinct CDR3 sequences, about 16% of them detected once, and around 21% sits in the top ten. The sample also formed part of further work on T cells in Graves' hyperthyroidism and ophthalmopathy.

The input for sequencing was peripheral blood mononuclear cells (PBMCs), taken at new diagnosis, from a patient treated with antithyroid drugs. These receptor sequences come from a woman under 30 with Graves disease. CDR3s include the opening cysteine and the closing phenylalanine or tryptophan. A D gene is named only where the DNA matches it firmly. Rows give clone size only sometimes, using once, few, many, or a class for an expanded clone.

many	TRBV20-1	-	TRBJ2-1	CSARDPGGVWNEQFF	TGCAGTGCTAGAGATCCGGGTGGAGTCTGGAATGAGCAGTTCTTC
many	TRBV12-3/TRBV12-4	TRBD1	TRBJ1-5	CASSPLQGKVQPQHF	TGTGCCAGCAGCCCACTACAGGGGAAAGTTCAGCCCCAGCATTTT
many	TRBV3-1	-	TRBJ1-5	CASSQGNSNQPQHF	TGTGCCAGCAGCCAGGGGAATAGCAATCAGCCCCAGCATTTT
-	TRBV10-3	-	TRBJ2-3	CAISGVGDTQYF	TGTGCCATTTCAGGGGTTGGAGATACGCAGTATTTT
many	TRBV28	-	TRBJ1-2	CASFSGTLEVYGYTF	TGTGCCAGCTTTTCCGGGACGTTGGAGGTCTATGGCTACACCTTC
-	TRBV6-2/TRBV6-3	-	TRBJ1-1	CASSYSTLSGTEAFF	TGTGCCAGCAGTTACTCGACCCTTAGCGGCACTGAAGCTTTCTTT
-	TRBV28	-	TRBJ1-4	CASSLISQGKLFF	TGTGCCAGCAGTTTAATCTCTCAGGGAAAACTGTTTTTT
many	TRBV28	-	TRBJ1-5	CASSMNQPQHF	TGTGCCAGCAGCATGAATCAGCCCCAGCATTTT
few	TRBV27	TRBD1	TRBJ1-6	CASSFLGQGGYNSPLHF	TGTGCCAGCAGTTTCTTAGGACAGGGGGGTTATAATTCACCCCTCCACTTT
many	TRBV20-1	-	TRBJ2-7	CSAPKEGPLGEQYF	TGCAGTGCTCCGAAGGAGGGCCCCTTGGGGGAGCAGTACTTC
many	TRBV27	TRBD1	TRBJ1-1	CASRRQGENTEAFF	TGTGCCAGCAGGAGACAGGGGGAGAACACTGAAGCTTTCTTT
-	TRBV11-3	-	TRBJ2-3	CASSLNPSSDTQYF	TGTGCCAGCAGCTTAAACCCTTCCTCCGATACGCAGTATTTT
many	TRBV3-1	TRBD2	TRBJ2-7	CASSIRATSGRSYEQYF	TGTGCCAGCAGCATCCGAGCGACTAGCGGGAGATCCTACGAGCAGTACTTC
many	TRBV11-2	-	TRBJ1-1	CASSSFPEQAFF	TGTGCCAGCAGCTCATTTCCGGAACAAGCTTTCTTT